This T cell receptor beta chain was captured by sequencing in a study of blood T cell repertoires in COVID-19. Data came from immunoSEQ multiplex PCR; TCRdb stores just in-frame clones and leaves some out. The table shows about 14,000 clones, with roughly 82% occurring only once. Per germline, CDR1 LGHDT and CDR2 YNNKEL (reference sequence). The V segment lost 4 bases and the J segment 8 bases; nucleotides outside the gene matches: 11. The CDR3 extends over 16 amino acids. The J gene is TRBJ2-1, the V gene TRBV3-1 (or the pseudogene TRBV3-2); TRBD2 agrees at 10 bases. The TCR was taken from a woman aged 45-65 years with active or convalescent COVID-19. Sequencing used peripheral blood. The CDR3 here is CASSRPRAGGPDEQFF. CDR3 in DNA: TGTGCCAGCAGCCGTCCGCGAGCGGGGGGGCCTGATGAGCAGTTCTTC.